These 6 T cell receptor beta chains originate from one sample sequenced in a study of monozygotic twins with inflammatory bowel disease. With the 5' RACE reads reprocessed, TCRdb shows one record per CDR3 protein and no DNA. This sample contains approximately 200,000 distinct CDR3 sequences. Sequencing was done on a sample of blood. Receptor source: a human donor with ulcerative colitis or Crohn's disease, or a healthy co-twin of an affected twin (not recorded which).

The V call is TRBV5-1, the J call TRBJ1-1; TCRdb's D call, TRBD1, is unchecked because there is no DNA. Per the germline V gene, CDR1 is SGHRS and CDR2 is YFSETQ. The CDR3 runs 14 residues. CDR3 sequence: CASSLGQMNTEAFF. Full variable domain (missing parts from reference TRBV5-1 and TRBJ1-1): KAGVTQTPRYLIKTRGQQVTLSCSPISGHRSVSWYQQTPGQGLQFLFEYFSETQRNKGNFPGRFSGRQFSNSRSEMNVSTLELGDSALYLCASSLGQMNTEAFFGQGTRLTVV.

V gene TRBV4-1 combines with J gene TRBJ2-7; TCRdb designates TRBD1, a call that cannot be tested without DNA. Germline CDR1 MGHRA, CDR2 YSYEKL. The CDR3 extends over 15 amino acids. CDR3 protein: CASSQAATGAYEQYF.

The V call is TRBV7-3, the J call TRBJ1-6. Germline-derived CDR1 and CDR2 are SGHTA and FQGTGA. The CDR3 has 14 amino acids. CDR3 in amino acids: CASSLNGGNSPLHF.

This chain links TRBV2 with TRBJ1-5; the D call of TRBD1 rests on TCRdb alone, since no DNA is present to check it. This CDR3 is built from 15 residues. Germline CDR1 and CDR2: SNHLY and FYNNEI. This CDR3 is CASSDTTVVSGAQHF.

The CDR3 loop reads CASSFLLGRYTF. J is TRBJ1-2 and V is TRBV12-3 or TRBV12-4. The CDR3 runs 12 residues.

The V gene is TRBV6-6, the J gene TRBJ1-2. Germline values: CDR1 MNHNY, CDR2 SVGAGI (reference sequence). The CDR3 sequence is 13 residues long. This CDR3 is CASSHLGSYGYTF.